This paragraph covers one T cell receptor (beta chain) sequence. Its antigen is undetermined. The data stem from a study of cytomegalovirus exposure and HLA in healthy donors. The germline V gene encodes CDR1 LNHDA and CDR2 SQIVND (reference sequence). The junction had 12 bases not matched to a gene; V was cut back by 5 bases and J by 1 base. There are 17 residues in the CDR3. Vbeta (60) and Jbeta (13) primers were used in the PCR. Clones were sequenced by immunoSEQ multiplex PCR, and TCRdb holds only the in-frame ones, with some missing. The table includes under 200,000 clones, 79% detected once. The donors gave bone marrow, and they were healthy. Findings and limits, study-wide: Researchers counted around 180 TCR beta chains as cytomegalovirus-associated. As a later analysis revealed, the rate of TCR association differed by HLA locus, with DRB1 most and HLA-C fewest.

The source material was PBMCs. The chain is built from TRBV19 and TRBJ2-3; 7 nucleotides align to TRBD1. The receptor comes from a man aged 35 to 55 in good health and CMV-seronegative. DNA for the CDR3: TGTGCCAGTAGTCCAGGCCTAGCCGGGACAGGCACAGATACGCAGTATTTT. Its protein is CASSPGLAGTGTDTQYF.